Shown below are 22 T cell receptor beta chains from a single sample sequenced in a study of blood T cell repertoires in COVID-19. Libraries were prepared by immunoSEQ multiplex PCR; TCRdb keeps only in-frame clonotypes and omits some of them. The sample lists just over 300,000 clones, over 85% occurring once. The sequencing sample was made of peripheral blood. These receptors originate from a woman in her 30s with COVID-19, enrolled during active disease.

This clone was seen only once. The rearrangement links TRBV4-3 to TRBJ1-2, with a weak D call TRBD1 (6 bases). V was shortened by 0 bases and J by 5 bases, with 13 bases between the two germline ends. CDR3 size: 15 residues. Germline loops: CDR1 LGHNA, CDR2 YSLEER. The CDR3 nucleotides are TGCGCCAGCAGCCAAGATCGGGGACAACTTTATGGCTACACCTTC. As protein: CASSQDRGQLYGYTF.

This rearrangement joins TRBV27 to TRBJ1-1, with 11 positions matching TRBD1. The CDR3 sequence is 14 residues long. Germline CDR1 is MNHEY and CDR2 is SMNVEV (reference sequence). V was clipped by 7 bases and J by 11 bases; unmatched bases: 12. The CDR3 DNA follows: TGTGCCAGCACCACCCTTGGGACAGGGGGGCGGGCTTTCTTT. Translating it yields CASTTLGTGGRAFF.

The rearrangement joins TRBV6-6 to TRBJ2-3; 13 bases fit TRBD2. This CDR3 spans 16 amino acids. V dropped 4 bases and J dropped 4; count of bases not matched to a gene: 5. In germline, CDR1 is MNHNY, CDR2 SVGAGI (reference sequence). CDR3 nucleotide sequence: TGTGCCAGCAGTTCCACTAGCGGGGGGGCCCCAGATACGCAGTATTTT. It translates to CASSSTSGGAPDTQYF.

The chain links TRBV4-1 to TRBJ2-5; 8 bases agree with TRBD2. V gave up 0 bases and J gave up 7 bases; unmatched junction bases: 7. Germline V gene lookup returns CDR1 MGHRA and CDR2 YSYEKL. The CDR3 spans 15 residues. The CDR3 spells CASSQDLRAGVTQYF. For the CDR3, the DNA is TGCGCCAGCAGCCAAGATCTTCGAGCGGGGGTGACCCAGTACTTC.

The CDR3, as DNA: TGCGCCAGCAGCTTCACAGGGAAAACTGAAGCTTTCTTT. This gives the protein CASSFTGKTEAFF. The V gene is TRBV5-1, the J gene TRBJ1-1; possible D gene TRBD1, 6 bases. The CDR3 length is 13 residues. The V end was cut by 2 bases, the J end by 5 bases, with 10 bases between. Germline lookup yields CDR1 SGHRS and CDR2 YFSETQ. The whole variable domain, filled in from reference TRBV5-1 and TRBJ1-1, reads KAGVTQTPRYLIKTRGQQVTLSCSPISGHRSVSWYQQTPGQGLQFLFEYFSETQRNKGNFPGRFSGRQFSNSRSEMNVSTLELGDSALYLCASSFTGKTEAFFGQGTRLTVV.

The chain uses TRBV2 and TRBJ2-5, with D unclear. The CDR3 consists of 16 residues. V shed 6 bases and J shed 2 bases, with 19 bases lying between them. The germline V gene encodes CDR1 SNHLY and CDR2 FYNNEI. The CDR3 spells CASRSSRISWQETQYF. CDR3 in DNA: TGTGCCAGCAGGTCTTCTAGAATAAGTTGGCAAGAGACCCAGTACTTC.

The genes are TRBV6-5 and TRBJ2-2; the D is unclear. Trimming left V 6 bases short and J 1 base short, with 6 bases between. Germline V CDR1 and CDR2: MNHEY, SVGAGI. This CDR3 is built from 13 residues. The CDR3 DNA reads TGTGCCAGCAGGGGCTGGAACACCGGGGAGCTGTTTTTT. Translated, it gives CASRGWNTGELFF.

The rearrangement uses TRBV5-5 and TRBJ1-1; 10 positions agree with TRBD1. J lost 1 base, V lost 2 bases, and 2 bases had no gene match. The CDR3 is 15 amino acids. Germline V gene sequence: CDR1 SGHKS, CDR2 YYEKEE (reference sequence). The CDR3 reads CASSLGDRGNTEAFF. Written as DNA, the CDR3 is TGTGCCAGCAGCTTAGGGGACAGGGGGAACACTGAAGCTTTCTTT.

The chain couples TRBV4-2 to TRBJ1-5, with D uncertain. V lost 5 bases, J lost 3 bases, and 8 bases lay in between. The CDR3 is 13 amino acids. The V gene's germline CDR1 is LGHNA and CDR2 YNFKEQ. The CDR3 sequence: CASSNSPNQPQHF. In DNA, the CDR3 is TGTGCCAGCAGCAACAGCCCCAATCAGCCCCAGCATTTT.

The gene calls are TRBV4-2 and TRBJ1-2; 7 nucleotides line up with TRBD1. V was pared by 2 bases and J by 8 bases, with 8 bases of the junction left unmatched. This CDR3 contains 14 residues. The germline V gene has CDR1 LGHNA and CDR2 YNFKEQ. For the CDR3, the DNA is TGTGCCAGCAGCCAACCGGACAGGAGGGGCGGCTACACCTTC. As protein: CASSQPDRRGGYTF.

This clone was recorded once. The chain has TRBV4-3 and TRBJ2-7, with 8 bases matching TRBD2. Germline V CDR1 and CDR2: LGHNA, YSLEER. The CDR3 is 15 residues long. The J segment lost 2 bases and the V segment lost 1 base, leaving 4 bases of the junction unmatched. This CDR3 reads CASSQVFSGAYEQYF. Written as DNA, the CDR3 is TGCGCCAGCAGCCAAGTTTTTAGCGGGGCCTACGAGCAGTACTTC.

V is TRBV28 and J is TRBJ1-1; D unresolved. V was cut by 7 bases and J by 7 bases, with 13 bases left in between. The CDR3 covers 12 residues. Germline lookup yields CDR1 MDHEN and CDR2 SYDVKM. In nucleotides, the CDR3 is TGTGCCAGCACCTGGGGTGGGAGTGAAGCTTTCTTT. The encoded protein is CASTWGGSEAFF.

The CDR3 DNA is TGCGCCAGCAGTGGAGGGGGACAGGGGGACGTTCGCTCCTACAATGAGCAGTTCTTC. It is translated as CASSGGGQGDVRSYNEQFF. The chain combines TRBV10-2 with TRBJ2-1; 11 bases are a match to TRBD1. Germline CDR1 reads WSHSY; CDR2 reads SAAADI. Trimming at V came to 4 bases and at J to 0 bases, leaving 11 bases not matched to a gene. The CDR3 loop spans 19 amino acids.

J is TRBJ1-4 and V is TRBV5-1; no clear D gene. V lost 0 bases and J lost 7, with 10 bases in between. This CDR3 comprises 14 residues. The V gene's germline CDR1 is SGHRS and CDR2 YFSETQ. DNA for the CDR3: TGCGCCAGCAGCTTGGGGGCGAGAGCTGAAAAACTGTTTTTT. This encodes CASSLGARAEKLFF.

This sequence joins TRBV5-1 and TRBJ1-1, with D possibly TRBD1 on 5 matching bases. Germline CDR1 is SGHRS and CDR2 is YFSETQ. There are 13 residues in the CDR3. Trimming took off 7 bases at V and 0 bases at J, with 10 bases between the two ends. CDR3 sequence reads: CASRQPMNTEAFF. The CDR3, as DNA: TGCGCCAGCCGACAGCCCATGAACACTGAAGCTTTCTTT.

This chain links TRBV20-1 with TRBJ1-4; tentatively, D is TRBD1 (5 bases). The V end was cut by 6 bases, the J end by 6 bases, with 23 bases between. The germline gives CDR1 DFQATT, CDR2 SNEGSKA (reference sequence). This CDR3 is built from 16 residues. The CDR3 sequence: CSASLGWTRDHEKLFF. CDR3 in DNA: TGCAGTGCCAGTTTAGGGTGGACAAGAGATCATGAAAAACTGTTTTTT.

The rearrangement uses TRBV29-1 and TRBJ2-3; D ambiguous. The V gene's germline CDR1 is SQVTM and CDR2 ANQGSEA. Deletions cut 6 bases from V and 2 bases from J, with 6 bases between. This CDR3 contains 11 residues. CDR3: CSVTYTDTQYF. As DNA, the CDR3 is TGCAGCGTCACCTACACAGATACGCAGTATTTT.

The chain recombines TRBV13 with TRBJ1-5; D not certain. The CDR3 runs to 13 residues. Looked up from germline, CDR1 is PRHDT and CDR2 is FYEKMQ (reference sequence). The ends were cut back, 5 bases at V and 2 bases at J, with 7 bases in the middle. CDR3 in DNA: TGTGCCAGCAGCAAACAGCGCAATCAGCCCCAGCATTTT. This encodes CASSKQRNQPQHF.

The V gene is TRBV12-3 or TRBV12-4, the J gene TRBJ1-2; 10 bases agree with TRBD1. This CDR3 spans 13 amino acids. V lost 9 bases to trimming and J lost 5 bases; unmatched junction nucleotides: 6. The CDR3 region has the DNA TGTGCCAGTGGGGACAGGGGCAAGTATGGCTACACCTTC. Protein: CASGDRGKYGYTF.

The V and J genes are TRBV6-5 and TRBJ1-2, with D uncertain. This CDR3 spans 14 amino acids. V dropped 0 bases and J dropped 8 bases, with 13 bases sitting between them. Germline lookup yields CDR1 MNHEY and CDR2 SVGAGI. In DNA, the CDR3 is TGTGCCAGCAGTTACTCAAGTCCGCGAACGGGCTACACCTTC. Amino acid sequence: CASSYSSPRTGYTF.

V and J are TRBV15 and TRBJ1-1; the match to TRBD1 covers 7 bases. Germline V lookup: CDR1 LNHNV, CDR2 YYDKDF (reference sequence). V was clipped by 3 bases and J by 6 bases; unmatched bases: 10. The CDR3 has 15 residues. The CDR3: CATSSGNRGSAEAFF. In DNA form, the CDR3 reads TGTGCCACCAGCAGCGGGAACAGGGGAAGCGCTGAAGCTTTCTTT. Using reference TRBV15 and TRBJ1-1 for the parts outside the CDR3, the full variable domain is DAMVIQNPRYQVTQFGKPVTLSCSQTLNHNVMYWYQQKSSQAPKLLFHYYDKDFNNEADTPDNFQSRRPNTSFCFLDIRSPGLGDTAMYLCATSSGNRGSAEAFFGQGTRLTVV.

The V and J genes are TRBV6-1 and TRBJ1-1; D gene uncertain. The V end lost 2 bases, the J end lost 7 bases, and 5 bases lay between the germline ends. Germline lookup yields CDR1 MNHNS and CDR2 SASEGT. This CDR3 has 11 residues. CDR3 amino acids: CASSEQFEAFF. The CDR3 DNA is TGTGCCAGCAGTGAACAGTTTGAAGCTTTCTTT.